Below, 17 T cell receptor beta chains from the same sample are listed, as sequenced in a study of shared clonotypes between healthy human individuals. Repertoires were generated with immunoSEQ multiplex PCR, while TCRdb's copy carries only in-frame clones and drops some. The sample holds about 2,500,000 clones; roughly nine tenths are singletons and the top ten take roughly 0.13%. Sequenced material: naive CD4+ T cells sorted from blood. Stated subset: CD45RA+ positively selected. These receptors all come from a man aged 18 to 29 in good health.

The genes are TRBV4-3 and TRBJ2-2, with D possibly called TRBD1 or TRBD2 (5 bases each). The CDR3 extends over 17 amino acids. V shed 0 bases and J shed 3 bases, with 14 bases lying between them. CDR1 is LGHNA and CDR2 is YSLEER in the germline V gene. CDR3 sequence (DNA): TGCGCCAGCAGCCAAGATCTTGGGGGAGCGGACACCGGGGAGCTGTTTTTT. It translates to CASSQDLGGADTGELFF.

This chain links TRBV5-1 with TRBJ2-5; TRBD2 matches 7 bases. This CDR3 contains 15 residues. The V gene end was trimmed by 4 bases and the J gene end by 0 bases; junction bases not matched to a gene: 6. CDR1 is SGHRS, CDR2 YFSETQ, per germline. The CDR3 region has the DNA TGCGCCAGCAGCCCCGGGGGGTCCCACCAAGAGACCCAGTACTTC. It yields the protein CASSPGGSHQETQYF.

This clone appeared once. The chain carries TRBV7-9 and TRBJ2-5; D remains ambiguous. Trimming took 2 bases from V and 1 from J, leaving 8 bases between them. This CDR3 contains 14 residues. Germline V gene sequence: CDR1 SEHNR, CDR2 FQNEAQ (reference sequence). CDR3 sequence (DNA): TGTGCCAGCAGCTTACATCTAATCCAAGAGACCCAGTACTTC. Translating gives CASSLHLIQETQYF.

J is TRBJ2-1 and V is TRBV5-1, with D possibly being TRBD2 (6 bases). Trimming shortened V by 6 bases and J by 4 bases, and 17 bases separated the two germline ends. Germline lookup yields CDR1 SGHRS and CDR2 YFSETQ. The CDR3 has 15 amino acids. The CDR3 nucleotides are TGCGCCAGCACCCTCCTGGAGGGGAGTTACAATGAGCAGTTCTTC. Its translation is CASTLLEGSYNEQFF.

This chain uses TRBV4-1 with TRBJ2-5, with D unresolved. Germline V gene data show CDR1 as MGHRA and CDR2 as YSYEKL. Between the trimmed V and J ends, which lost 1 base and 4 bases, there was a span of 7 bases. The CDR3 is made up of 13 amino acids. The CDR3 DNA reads TGCGCCAGCAGCCAAGTGGCGCTAGAGACCCAGTACTTC. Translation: CASSQVALETQYF.

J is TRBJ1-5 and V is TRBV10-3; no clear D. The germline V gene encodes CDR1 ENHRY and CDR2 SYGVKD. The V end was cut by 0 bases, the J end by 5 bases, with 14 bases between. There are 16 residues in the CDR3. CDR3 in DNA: TGTGCCATCAGTGAGTCGACTCCCGGGATGGATCAGCCCCAGCATTTT. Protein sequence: CAISESTPGMDQPQHF.

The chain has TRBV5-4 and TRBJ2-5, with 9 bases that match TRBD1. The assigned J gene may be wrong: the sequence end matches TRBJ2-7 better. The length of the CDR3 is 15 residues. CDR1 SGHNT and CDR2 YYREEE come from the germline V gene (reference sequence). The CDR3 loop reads CASSLTGTGKYEQYF. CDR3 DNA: TGTGCCAGCAGCTTGACCGGGACAGGGAAATACGAGCAGTACTTC.

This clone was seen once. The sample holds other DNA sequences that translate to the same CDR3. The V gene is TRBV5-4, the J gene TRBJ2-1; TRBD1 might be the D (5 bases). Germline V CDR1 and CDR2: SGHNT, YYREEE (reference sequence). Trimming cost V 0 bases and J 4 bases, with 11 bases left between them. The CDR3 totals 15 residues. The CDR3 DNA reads TGTGCCAGCAGCTTGGCTCAGGGTTGGTACAATGAGCAGTTCTTC. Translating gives CASSLAQGWYNEQFF. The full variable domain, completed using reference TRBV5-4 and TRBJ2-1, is ETGVTQSPTHLIKTRGQQVTLRCSSQSGHNTVSWYQQALGQGPQFIFQYYREEENGRGNFPPRFSGLQFPNYSSELNVNALELDDSALYLCASSLAQGWYNEQFFGPGTRLTVL.

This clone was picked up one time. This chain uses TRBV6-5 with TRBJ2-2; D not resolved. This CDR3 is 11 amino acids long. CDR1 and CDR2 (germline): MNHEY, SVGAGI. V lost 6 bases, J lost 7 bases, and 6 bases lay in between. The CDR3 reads CASRGGGELFF. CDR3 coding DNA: TGTGCCAGCAGGGGCGGCGGGGAGCTGTTTTTT.

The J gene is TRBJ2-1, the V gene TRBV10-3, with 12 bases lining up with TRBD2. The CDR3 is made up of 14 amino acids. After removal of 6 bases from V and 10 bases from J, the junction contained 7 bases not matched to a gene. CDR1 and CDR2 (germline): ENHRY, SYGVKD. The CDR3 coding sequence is TGTGCCATCAGGGGGGGACTAGCGGGTTTGGAGCAGTTCTTC. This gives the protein CAIRGGLAGLEQFF.

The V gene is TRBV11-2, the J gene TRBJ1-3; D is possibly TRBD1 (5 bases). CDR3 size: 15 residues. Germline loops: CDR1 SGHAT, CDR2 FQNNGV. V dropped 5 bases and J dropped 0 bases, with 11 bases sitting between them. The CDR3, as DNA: TGTGCCAGCAGCGTACAGGAATCCTCTGGAAACACCATATATTTT. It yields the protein CASSVQESSGNTIYF.

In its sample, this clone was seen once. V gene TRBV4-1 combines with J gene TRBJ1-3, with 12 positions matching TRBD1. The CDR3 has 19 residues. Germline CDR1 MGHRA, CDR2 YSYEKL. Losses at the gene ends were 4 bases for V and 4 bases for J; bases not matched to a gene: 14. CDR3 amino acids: CASSLTQGQGAPGGNTIYF. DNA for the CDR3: TGCGCCAGCAGCCTAACACAGGGACAGGGGGCTCCGGGGGGAAACACCATATATTTT.

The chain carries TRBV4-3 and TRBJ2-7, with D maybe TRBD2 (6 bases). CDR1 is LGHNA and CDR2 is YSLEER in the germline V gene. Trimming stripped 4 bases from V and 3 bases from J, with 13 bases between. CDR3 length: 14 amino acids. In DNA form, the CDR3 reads TGCGCCAGCAGCCGAGAGGTGGGGGGCTACGAGCAGTACTTC. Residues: CASSREVGGYEQYF.

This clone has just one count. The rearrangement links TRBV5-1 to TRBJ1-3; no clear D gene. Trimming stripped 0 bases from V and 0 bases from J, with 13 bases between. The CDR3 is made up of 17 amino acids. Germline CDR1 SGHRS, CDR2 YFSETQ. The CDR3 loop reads CASSLGTLLSSGNTIYF. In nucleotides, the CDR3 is TGCGCCAGCAGCTTGGGGACCCTATTGAGCTCTGGAAACACCATATATTTT.

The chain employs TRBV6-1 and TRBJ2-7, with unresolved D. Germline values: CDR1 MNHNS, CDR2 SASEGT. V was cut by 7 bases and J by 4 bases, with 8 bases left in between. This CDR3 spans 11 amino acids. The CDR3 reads CASTVGYEQYF. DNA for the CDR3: TGTGCCAGCACAGTCGGGTACGAGCAGTACTTC.

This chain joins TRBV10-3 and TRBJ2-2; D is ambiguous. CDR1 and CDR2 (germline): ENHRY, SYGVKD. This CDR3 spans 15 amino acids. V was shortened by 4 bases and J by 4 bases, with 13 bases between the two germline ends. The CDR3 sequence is CAISASATTTGELFF. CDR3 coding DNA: TGTGCCATCAGTGCATCAGCTACCACCACCGGGGAGCTGTTTTTT.

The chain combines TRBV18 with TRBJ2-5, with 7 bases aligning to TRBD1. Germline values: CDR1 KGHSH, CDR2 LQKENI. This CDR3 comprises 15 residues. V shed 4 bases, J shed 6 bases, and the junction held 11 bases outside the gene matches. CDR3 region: CASSQSRQGGKTQYF. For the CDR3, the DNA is TGTGCCAGCTCACAATCCCGACAGGGTGGAAAGACCCAGTACTTC.